This T cell receptor beta chain was profiled in a study of blood T cell repertoires in COVID-19. Study summary: Samples came from the United States, Italy and Spain, spanning acute and convalescent COVID-19.

Source study methods: Estimated nucleated cell counts came from reference gene primer amplification. Clones were read by immunoSEQ multiplex PCR, and TCRdb kept only the in-frame ones, dropping some. Clone size and V and J calls were adopted from that table, with D and trimming inferred from the DNA. The repertoire consists of 160,000 or so clones, with around 89% occurring once and the leading ten covering 6.5% to 8.5%. V gave up 4 bases and J gave up 14 bases; unmatched junction bases: 11. The germline gives CDR1 SEHNR, CDR2 FQNEAQ (reference sequence). The CDR3 runs 13 residues. Enrollees, about 18 to 89 years old, lived in fewer than 25 US areas. Participant reports of clinical history set cohort assignment.

Sequencing was done on a sample of PBMCs or T cells enriched from blood (not recorded which). This clonotype originated in a woman between 50 and 59 years old who had recovered from COVID-19. The chain employs TRBV7-9 and TRBJ2-1; 7 bases fit TRBD2. CDR3 sequence reads: CASSSLGGSHEFF. The CDR3 region has the DNA TGTGCCAGCAGCTCCCTGGGGGGGTCTCATGAGTTCTTC.